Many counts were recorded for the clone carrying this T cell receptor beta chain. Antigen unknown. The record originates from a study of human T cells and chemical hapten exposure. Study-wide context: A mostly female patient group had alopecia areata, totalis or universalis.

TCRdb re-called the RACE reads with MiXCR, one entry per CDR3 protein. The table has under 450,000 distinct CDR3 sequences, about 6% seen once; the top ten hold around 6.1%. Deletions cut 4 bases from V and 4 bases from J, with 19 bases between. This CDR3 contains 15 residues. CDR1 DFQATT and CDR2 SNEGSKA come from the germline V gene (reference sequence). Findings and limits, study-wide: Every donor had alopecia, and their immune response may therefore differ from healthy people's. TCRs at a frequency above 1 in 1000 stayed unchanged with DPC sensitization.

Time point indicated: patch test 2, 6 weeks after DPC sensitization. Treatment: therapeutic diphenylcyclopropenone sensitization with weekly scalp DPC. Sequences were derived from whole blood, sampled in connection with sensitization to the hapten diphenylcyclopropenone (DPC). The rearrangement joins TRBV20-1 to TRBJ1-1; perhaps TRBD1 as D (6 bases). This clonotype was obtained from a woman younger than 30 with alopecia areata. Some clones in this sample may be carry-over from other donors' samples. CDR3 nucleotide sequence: TGCAGTGCTACCGGGACACTTACCGGCGGCACTGAAGCTTTCTTT. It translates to CSATGTLTGGTEAFF.